Listed here are 15 T cell receptor beta chains from one sample, sequenced in a study of T cell repertoires in cytomegalovirus infection. Their antigen targets remain unknown. Each CDR3 protein is one row after TCRdb ran MiXCR on the reads. The repertoire has 550,000 to 850,000 distinct CDR3 sequences, about 33% of them found once; the top ten carry 18%. The sample here was cultured PBMCs, taken from culture after CMV antigen stimulation. Receptors were obtained from a human donor in good health (CMV status not recorded). Some clones in this sample may be carry-over from other donors' samples.

The V gene is TRBV6-6, the J gene TRBJ2-5; D might be TRBD2 (7 bases). The CDR3 is 15 amino acids. V was shortened by 3 bases and J by 2 bases, with 13 bases between the two germline ends. Germline CDR1 reads MNHNY; CDR2 reads SVGAGI (reference sequence). CDR3 region: CASSYPAGQQETQYF. The DNA for the CDR3 is TGTGCCAGCAGTTATCCAGCGGGACAACAAGAGACCCAGTACTTC.

The chain links TRBV14 to TRBJ2-2; maybe TRBD2 (5 bases). Germline V gene data show CDR1 as SGHDN and CDR2 as FVKESK. This CDR3 has 15 residues. Trimming pared 3 bases from V and 4 bases from J, leaving 12 bases between. The CDR3 nucleotides read TGTGCCAGCAGCCAGGGAGAGCGGTCCACCGGGGAGCTGTTTTTT. This codes for CASSQGERSTGELFF.

This clonotype showed up many times. The V call is TRBV7-8, the J call TRBJ1-6; D unresolved. Germline V gives CDR1 SGHVS, CDR2 FQNEAQ. V dropped 8 bases and J dropped 0 bases, with 17 bases sitting between them. The CDR3 spans 17 residues. This chain's CDR3 is CASRLGISSSYNSPLHF. In DNA form, the CDR3 reads TGTGCCAGCCGACTAGGGATTTCGAGCTCCTATAATTCACCCCTCCACTTT.

V and J are TRBV12-3 or TRBV12-4 and TRBJ2-5; TRBD2 might be the D (6 bases). Trimming took off 4 bases at V and 3 bases at J, with 9 bases between the two ends. The CDR3 has 13 residues. This CDR3 reads CASSSGGEETQYF. CDR3 in DNA: TGTGCCAGCAGTTCTGGAGGGGAAGAGACCCAGTACTTC.

The chain employs TRBV12-3 or TRBV12-4 and TRBJ2-2, with D perhaps matching TRBD2 (6 bases). V shed 7 bases and J shed 1 base, with 16 bases lying between them. The CDR3 is made up of 16 amino acids. The CDR3 here is CASTLGGTVNTGELFF. DNA for the CDR3: TGTGCCAGCACCCTAGGAGGGACGGTGAACACCGGGGAGCTGTTTTTT.

The V gene is TRBV2, the J gene TRBJ2-7, with D hard to call. Trimming took off 8 bases at V and 2 bases at J, with 10 bases between the two ends. Germline V gene lookup returns CDR1 SNHLY and CDR2 FYNNEI. The CDR3 covers 12 residues. CDR3 bases: TGTGCCAGCGCGGACGCAACCTACGAGCAGTACTTC. Translated: CASADATYEQYF.

This sequence joins TRBV28 and TRBJ2-1; D tentatively reads TRBD1 or TRBD2 (5 bases each). The CDR3 contains 14 residues. CDR1 and CDR2 (germline): MDHEN, SYDVKM. V was shortened by 5 bases and J by 8 bases, with 16 bases between the two germline ends. This CDR3 reads CASSPRNRGDEQFF. The DNA of the CDR3 is TGTGCCAGCAGTCCACGTAACAGAGGGGATGAGCAGTTCTTC.

The sample holds one count of this clonotype. CDR3 amino acids: CASSLDTRSGNTIYF. CDR3 in DNA: TGTGCCAGCAGCTTAGACACCCGCTCTGGAAACACCATATATTTT. V gene TRBV7-3 combines with J gene TRBJ1-3; D gene unclear. Deletions cut 2 bases from V and 0 bases from J, with 8 bases between. Germline V gene lookup returns CDR1 SGHTA and CDR2 FQGTGA. CDR3 size: 15 residues.

A few counts support this clonotype. The chain is built from TRBV6-1 and TRBJ1-1; maybe TRBD1 (5 bases). The germline gives CDR1 MNHNS, CDR2 SASEGT. This CDR3 has 15 residues. V was clipped by 10 bases and J by 3 bases, with 21 bases between them. DNA of the CDR3: TGTGCCACCGTATCCCCCGGCAGGGCGGACACTGAAGCTTTCTTT. It translates to CATVSPGRADTEAFF.

The rearrangement links TRBV7-9 to TRBJ2-7, with D maybe TRBD2 (5 bases). This CDR3 spans 16 amino acids. V lost 1 base and J lost 2, with 15 bases in between. Germline-derived CDR1 and CDR2 are SEHNR and FQNEAQ (reference sequence). CDR3 coding DNA: TGTGCCAGCAGCTTAGTGGGGAGCGTTGCGACCTACGAGCAGTACTTC. This translates into CASSLVGSVATYEQYF.

A remark on this clonotype: A junction end diverges from the germline sequence, so it may reflect a read error. The chain is built from TRBV20-1 and TRBJ1-6, with 7 positions matching TRBD1. CDR3 size: 13 residues. Germline lookup yields CDR1 DFQATT and CDR2 SNEGSKA (reference sequence). CDR3 sequence: CSARGTEEFTLHF. Here the CDR3 DNA reads TGCAGTGCGAGAGGGACAGAAGAATTCACCCTCCACTTT.

V is TRBV3-1 and J is TRBJ1-1; D gene unclear. The CDR3 is 12 residues long. Trimming pared 4 bases from V and 8 bases from J, leaving 11 bases between. In germline, CDR1 is LGHDT, CDR2 YNNKEL (reference sequence). CDR3 nucleotide sequence: TGTGCCAGCAGCCCATTGGGCCTCGAAGCTTTCTTT. Translating it yields CASSPLGLEAFF.

This chain links TRBV12-3 or TRBV12-4 with TRBJ1-1; no clear D gene. The CDR3 spans 14 residues. Trimming cost V 7 bases and J 1 base, with 13 bases left between them. The CDR3 region has the DNA TGTGCCAGCACCACCGGTGGCGGGAACACTGAAGCTTTCTTT. Translated, it gives CASTTGGGNTEAFF.

In nucleotides, the CDR3 is TGTGCCAGCAGCTCCCAGGCCACAGATACGCAGTATTTT. This translates into CASSSQATDTQYF. The chain recombines TRBV7-2 with TRBJ2-3; D is undetermined. The germline CDR1 and CDR2 sequences are SGHTA and FQGNSA. This CDR3 spans 13 amino acids. V shed 4 bases and J shed 2 bases, with 7 bases lying between them.

The chain combines TRBV29-1 with TRBJ2-3; D is possibly TRBD1 (7 bases). With 5 bases removed from V and 2 bases from J, the gap between germline ends came to 14 bases. Germline V gene lookup returns CDR1 SQVTM and CDR2 ANQGSEA. The CDR3 spans 14 residues. CDR3 region: CSVRRGTATDTQYF. The CDR3 coding sequence is TGCAGCGTTAGGAGGGGGACAGCCACAGATACGCAGTATTTT.